The present TCR beta chain was sequenced within a study of blood T cells in healthy people across ages. Using a J-beta primer mix together with a sample-barcoded 5' primer, a second PCR was run for about 6 to 12 cycles. TCRdb independently ran MiXCR on the 5' RACE reads; one entry per CDR3 protein. In the table there are about 400,000 distinct CDR3 sequences, approximately 51% of which are singletons. The V gene's germline CDR1 is MGHDK and CDR2 SYGVNS. The CDR3 totals 15 residues. V was pared by 7 bases and J by 3 bases, with 9 bases of the junction left unmatched. The gene calls are TRBV25-1 and TRBJ1-3; 7 bases agree with TRBD1. The sequence derives from a man aged 55 to 70 in good health. Input material: blood. The CDR3 region has the DNA TGTGCCAGCATGCCAGGGGGAATAGGTGGAAACACCATATATTTT. This encodes CASMPGGIGGNTIYF.